The source of this T cell receptor beta chain is a study of metastatic and nonmetastatic thyroid tumors. As for the study in general: Repertoire data that came from the blood and tumor or nodule tissue of malignant and benign thyroid patients were compared.

Patients had received no treatment of any kind before thyroid surgery. TCRdb re-analyzed the PCR reads using MiXCR. The table lists around 20,000 clones, roughly 29% of them singletons. The CDR3 extends over 17 amino acids. Germline V gene sequence: CDR1 MDHEN, CDR2 SYDVKM. V lost 6 bases and J lost 3, with 18 bases in between. This clone has a handful of counts. Sequences were obtained from blood. The sequence was collected from a female donor with papillary thyroid cancer or a benign thyroid nodule (not recorded which). Some clones in this sample may be carry-over from other donors' samples. This chain joins TRBV28 and TRBJ1-6; D possibly corresponds to TRBD1 (6 bases). CDR3 DNA sequence: TGTGCCAGCAGCGCGGCAGACAGGTTGCTCTATAATTCACCCCTCCACTTT. Translation: CASSAADRLLYNSPLHF. The complete variable domain, with remaining parts taken from reference TRBV28 and TRBJ1-6, reads DVKVTQSSRYLVKRTGEKVFLECVQDMDHENMFWYRQDPGLGLRLIYFSYDVKMKEKGDIPEGYSVSREKKERFSLILESASTNQTSMYLCASSAADRLLYNSPLHFGNGTRLTVT.